One and the same sample provided the 4 T cell receptor beta chains below, sequenced in a study of blood T cell repertoires in COVID-19. TCRdb keeps only in-frame clones here, not all; method: immunoSEQ multiplex PCR. The table lists 250,000 to 300,000 clones, around four fifths of them singletons. Sequencing was carried out using peripheral blood. The receptor set was obtained from an older man with acute or convalescent COVID-19.

This clone was detected only a few times. The gene calls are TRBV28 and TRBJ1-1, with TRBD1 matching 10 bases. Germline values: CDR1 MDHEN, CDR2 SYDVKM. Trimming at V came to 11 bases and at J to 1 base, leaving 16 bases not matched to a gene. The CDR3 covers 17 residues. DNA for the CDR3: TGTGCCCTCCCGACAGGGGGCCGGTATTGTGAGAACACTGAAGCTTTCTTT. This gives the protein CALPTGGRYCENTEAFF.

This clone was counted between two and nine times. The rearrangement uses TRBV10-1 and TRBJ2-3; tentative D call: TRBD2 (5 bases). CDR1 is WNHNN and CDR2 is SYGVQD in the germline V gene (reference sequence). This CDR3 has 16 residues. V was cut by 2 bases and J by 6 bases, with 18 bases left in between. CDR3 sequence (DNA): TGCGCCAGCAGTGAGGAGCGGAGGCAGAGGCCCGATACGCAGTATTTT. Translated: CASSEERRQRPDTQYF.

This chain connects TRBV5-4 to TRBJ2-7; 13 positions agree with TRBD2. Germline V gene lookup returns CDR1 SGHNT and CDR2 YYREEE (reference sequence). V trimming: 4 bases; J trimming: 6 bases; junction bases outside the gene matches: 13. The CDR3 sequence is 17 residues long. DNA for the CDR3: TGTGCCAGCAGCCCTGGGACTAGCGGGGTTCTCGTGGGCGAGCAGTACTTC. This gives the protein CASSPGTSGVLVGEQYF.

This clone was counted a single time. The V and J genes are TRBV5-1 and TRBJ2-1, with 8 positions matching TRBD1. The ends lost 0 bases at V and 7 bases at J; junction bases unmatched: 12. Germline V gene sequence: CDR1 SGHRS, CDR2 YFSETQ. The CDR3 sequence is 17 residues long. The CDR3 region is CASSLGGAGGARNEQFF. The CDR3 DNA reads as TGCGCCAGCAGCTTGGGTGGGGCAGGGGGCGCAAGGAATGAGCAGTTCTTC.